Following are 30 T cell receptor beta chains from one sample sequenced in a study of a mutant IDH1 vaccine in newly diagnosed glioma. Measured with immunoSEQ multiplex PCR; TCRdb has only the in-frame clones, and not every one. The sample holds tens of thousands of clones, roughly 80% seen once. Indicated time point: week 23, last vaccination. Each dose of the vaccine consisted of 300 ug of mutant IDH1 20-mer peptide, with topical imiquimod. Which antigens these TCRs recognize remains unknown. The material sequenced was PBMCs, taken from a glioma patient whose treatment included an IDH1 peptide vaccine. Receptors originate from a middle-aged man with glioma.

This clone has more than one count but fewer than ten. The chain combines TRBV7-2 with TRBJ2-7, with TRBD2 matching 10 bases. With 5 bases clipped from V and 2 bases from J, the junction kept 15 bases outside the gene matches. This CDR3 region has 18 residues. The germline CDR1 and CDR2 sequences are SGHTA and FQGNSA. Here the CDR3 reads CASSPNRFLSGGAYEQYF. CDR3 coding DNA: TGTGCCAGCAGCCCCAACCGATTTCTCAGCGGGGGGGCCTACGAGCAGTACTTC.

CDR3 sequence reads: CAWSTGRREAYTF. In nucleotides, the CDR3 is TGTGCCTGGAGTACCGGACGGCGGGAGGCCTACACCTTC. V gene TRBV30 combines with J gene TRBJ1-2; D is unclear. CDR3 length: 13 residues. The germline gives CDR1 GTSNPN, CDR2 SVGIG (reference sequence). V lost 2 bases, J lost 10 bases, and 17 bases lay in between.

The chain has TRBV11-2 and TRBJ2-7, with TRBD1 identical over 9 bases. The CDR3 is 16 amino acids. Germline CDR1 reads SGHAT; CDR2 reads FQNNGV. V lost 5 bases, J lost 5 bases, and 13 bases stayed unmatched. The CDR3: CASSPFPGQGWDEQYF. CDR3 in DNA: TGTGCCAGCAGCCCTTTCCCGGGACAGGGATGGGACGAGCAGTACTTC.

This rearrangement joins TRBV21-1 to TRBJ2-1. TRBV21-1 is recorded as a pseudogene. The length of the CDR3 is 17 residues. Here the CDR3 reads CASSARDRQAPFNEQFF. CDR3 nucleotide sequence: TGTGCCAGCAGCGCCCGGGACCGTCAGGCCCCCTTCAATGAGCAGTTCTTC.

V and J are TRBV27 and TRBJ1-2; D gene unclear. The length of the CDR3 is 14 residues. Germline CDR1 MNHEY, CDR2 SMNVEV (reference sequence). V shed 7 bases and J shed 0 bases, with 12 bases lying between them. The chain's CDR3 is CASKRTEANYGYTF. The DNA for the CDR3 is TGTGCCAGCAAGCGGACTGAAGCTAACTATGGCTACACCTTC.

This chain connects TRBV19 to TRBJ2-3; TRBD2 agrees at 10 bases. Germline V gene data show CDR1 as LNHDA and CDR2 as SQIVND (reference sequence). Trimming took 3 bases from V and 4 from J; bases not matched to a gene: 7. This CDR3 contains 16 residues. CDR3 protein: CASSIGQRGGADTQYF. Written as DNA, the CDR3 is TGTGCCAGTAGTATTGGCCAGCGGGGGGGTGCAGATACGCAGTATTTT.

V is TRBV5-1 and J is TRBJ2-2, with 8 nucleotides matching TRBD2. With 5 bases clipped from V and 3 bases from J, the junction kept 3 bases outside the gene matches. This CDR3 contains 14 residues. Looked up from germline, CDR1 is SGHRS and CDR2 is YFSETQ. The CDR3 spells CASSSGADTGELFF. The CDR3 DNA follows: TGCGCCAGCAGTAGCGGGGCCGACACCGGGGAGCTGTTTTTT.

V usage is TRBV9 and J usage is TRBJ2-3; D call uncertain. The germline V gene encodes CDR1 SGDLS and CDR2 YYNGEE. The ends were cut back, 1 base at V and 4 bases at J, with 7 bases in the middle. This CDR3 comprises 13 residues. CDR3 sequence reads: CASSVNNPDTQYF. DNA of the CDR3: TGTGCCAGCAGCGTAAATAACCCAGATACGCAGTATTTT.

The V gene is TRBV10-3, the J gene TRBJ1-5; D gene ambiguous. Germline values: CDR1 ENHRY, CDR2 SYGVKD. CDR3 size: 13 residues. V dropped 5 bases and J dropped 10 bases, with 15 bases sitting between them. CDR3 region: CAISPTALSPQHF. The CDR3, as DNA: TGTGCCATCAGTCCTACGGCTCTTTCCCCCCAGCATTTT.

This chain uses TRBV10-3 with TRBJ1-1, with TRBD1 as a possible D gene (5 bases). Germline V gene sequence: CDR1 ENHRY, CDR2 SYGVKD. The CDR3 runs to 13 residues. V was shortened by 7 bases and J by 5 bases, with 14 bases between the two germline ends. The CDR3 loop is CAITGTGGTEAFF. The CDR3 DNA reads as TGTGCCATCACCGGGACGGGTGGAACTGAAGCTTTCTTT.

The CDR3 DNA follows: TGTGCCAGCAGCTTGTACCCCCCGGAGCCAGATACGCAGTATTTT. This sequence encodes CASSLYPPEPDTQYF. The genes are TRBV5-4 and TRBJ2-3, with D uncertain. Between the trimmed V and J ends, which lost 1 base and 4 bases, there was a span of 13 bases. Germline CDR1 and CDR2: SGHNT and YYREEE (reference sequence). There are 15 residues in the CDR3.

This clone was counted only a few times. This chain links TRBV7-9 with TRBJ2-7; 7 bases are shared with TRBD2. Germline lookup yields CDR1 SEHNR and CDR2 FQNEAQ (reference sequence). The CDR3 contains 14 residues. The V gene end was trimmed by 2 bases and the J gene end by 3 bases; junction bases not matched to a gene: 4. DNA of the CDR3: TGTGCCAGCAGCTTACCTCAGCGGGGCTACGAGCAGTACTTC. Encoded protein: CASSLPQRGYEQYF.

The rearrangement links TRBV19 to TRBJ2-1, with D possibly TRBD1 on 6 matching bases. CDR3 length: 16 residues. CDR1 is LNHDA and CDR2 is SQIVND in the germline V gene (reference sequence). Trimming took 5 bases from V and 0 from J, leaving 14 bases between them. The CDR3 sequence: CASSALGADSYNEQFF. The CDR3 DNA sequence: TGTGCCAGTAGTGCACTGGGGGCGGACTCCTACAATGAGCAGTTCTTC.

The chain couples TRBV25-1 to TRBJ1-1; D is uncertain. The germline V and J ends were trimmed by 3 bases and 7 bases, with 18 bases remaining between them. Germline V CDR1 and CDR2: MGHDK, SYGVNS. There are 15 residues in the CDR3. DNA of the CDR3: TGTGCCAGCAGTGAGAGCCTCCGGGGATTAGGTGAAGCTTTCTTT. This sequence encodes CASSESLRGLGEAFF.

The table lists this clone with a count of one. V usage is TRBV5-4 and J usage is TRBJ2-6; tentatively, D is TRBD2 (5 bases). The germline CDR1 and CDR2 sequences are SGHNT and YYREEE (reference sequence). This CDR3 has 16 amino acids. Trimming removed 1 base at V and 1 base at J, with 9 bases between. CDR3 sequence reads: CASSLPTGSGANVLTF. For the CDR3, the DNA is TGTGCCAGCAGCTTGCCGACGGGGTCTGGGGCCAACGTCCTGACTTTC.

CDR3: CASSERRGGTAGELFF. The CDR3 DNA reads as TGTGCCAGCAGTGAACGACGGGGGGGTACGGCCGGGGAGCTGTTTTTT. The chain joins TRBV2 to TRBJ2-2; 8 positions match TRBD2. The trim removed 2 bases at V and 6 bases at J, leaving 8 bases unmatched. Germline assignment: CDR1 SNHLY and CDR2 FYNNEI. CDR3 size: 16 residues.

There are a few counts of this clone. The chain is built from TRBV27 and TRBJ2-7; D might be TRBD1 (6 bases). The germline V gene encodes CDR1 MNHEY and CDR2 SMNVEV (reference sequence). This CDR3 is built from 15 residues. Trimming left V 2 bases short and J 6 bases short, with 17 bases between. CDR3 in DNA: TGTGCCAGCAGTTTAAACCGGGACAACATCGGCGAGCAGTACTTC. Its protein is CASSLNRDNIGEQYF.

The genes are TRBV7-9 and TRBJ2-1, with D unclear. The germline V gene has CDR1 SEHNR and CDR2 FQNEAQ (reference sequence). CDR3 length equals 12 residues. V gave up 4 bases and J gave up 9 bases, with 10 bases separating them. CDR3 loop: CASSSSAIEQFF. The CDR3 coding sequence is TGTGCCAGCAGCTCCTCAGCGATTGAGCAGTTCTTC.

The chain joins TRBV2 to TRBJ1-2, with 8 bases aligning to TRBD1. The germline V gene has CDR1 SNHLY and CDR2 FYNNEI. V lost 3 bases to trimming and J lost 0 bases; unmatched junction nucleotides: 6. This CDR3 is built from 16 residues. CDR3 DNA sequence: TGTGCCAGCAGTGAGGACAGGGAGGTAGCTAACTATGGCTACACCTTC. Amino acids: CASSEDREVANYGYTF.

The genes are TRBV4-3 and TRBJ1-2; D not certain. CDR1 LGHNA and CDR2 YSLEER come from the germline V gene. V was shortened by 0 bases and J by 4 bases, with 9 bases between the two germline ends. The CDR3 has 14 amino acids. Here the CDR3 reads CASSQDGVGYGYTF. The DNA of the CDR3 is TGCGCCAGCAGCCAAGATGGGGTAGGCTATGGCTACACCTTC.

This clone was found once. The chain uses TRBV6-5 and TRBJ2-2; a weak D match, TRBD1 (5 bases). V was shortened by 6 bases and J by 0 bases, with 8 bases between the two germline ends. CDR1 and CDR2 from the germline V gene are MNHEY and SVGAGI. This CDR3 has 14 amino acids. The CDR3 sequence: CASRLTANTGELFF. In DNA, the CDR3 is TGTGCCAGCAGGCTGACAGCGAACACCGGGGAGCTGTTTTTT.

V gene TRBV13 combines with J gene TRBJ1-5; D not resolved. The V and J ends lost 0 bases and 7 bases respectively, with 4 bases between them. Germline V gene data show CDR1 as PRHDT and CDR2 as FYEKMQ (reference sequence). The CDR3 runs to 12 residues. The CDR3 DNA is TGTGCCAGCAGCTTAGGGTACCAGCCCCAGCATTTT. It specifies CASSLGYQPQHF. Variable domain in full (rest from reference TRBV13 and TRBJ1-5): AAGVIQSPRHLIKEKRETATLKCYPIPRHDTVYWYQQGPGQDPQFLISFYEKMQSDKGSIPDRFSAQQFSDYHSELNMSSLELGDSALYFCASSLGYQPQHFGDGTRLSIL.

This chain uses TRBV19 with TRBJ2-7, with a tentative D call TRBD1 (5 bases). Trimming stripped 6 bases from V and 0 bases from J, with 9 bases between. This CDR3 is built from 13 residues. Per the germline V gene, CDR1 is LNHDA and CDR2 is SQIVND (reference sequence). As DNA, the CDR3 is TGTGCCAGTAGGAAGGGGCCCTCCTACGAGCAGTACTTC. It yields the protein CASRKGPSYEQYF. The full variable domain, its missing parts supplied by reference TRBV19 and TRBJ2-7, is DGGITQSPKYLFRKEGQNVTLSCEQNLNHDAMYWYRQDPGQGLRLIYYSQIVNDFQKGDIAEGYSVSREKKESFPLTVTSAQKNPTAFYLCASRKGPSYEQYFGPGTRLTVT.

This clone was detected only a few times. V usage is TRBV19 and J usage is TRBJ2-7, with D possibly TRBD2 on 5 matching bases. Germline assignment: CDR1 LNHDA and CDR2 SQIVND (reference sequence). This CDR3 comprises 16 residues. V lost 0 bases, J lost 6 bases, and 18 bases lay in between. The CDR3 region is CASSIDARSGGSEQYF. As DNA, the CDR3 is TGTGCCAGTAGTATAGATGCGCGGAGTGGAGGATCCGAGCAGTACTTC.

CDR3 region: CASSMKGRLNTEAFF. DNA for the CDR3: TGTGCCAGCAGCATGAAGGGTAGGTTGAACACTGAAGCTTTCTTT. This chain connects TRBV5-4 to TRBJ1-1; D call uncertain. The V gene lost 4 bases and the J gene lost 0 bases, with 13 bases spanning the gap. The CDR3 loop spans 15 amino acids. Per the germline V gene, CDR1 is SGHNT and CDR2 is YYREEE (reference sequence).

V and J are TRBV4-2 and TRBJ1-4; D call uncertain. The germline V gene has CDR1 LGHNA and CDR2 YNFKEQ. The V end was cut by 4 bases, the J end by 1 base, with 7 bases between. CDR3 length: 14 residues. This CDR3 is CASSRGETNEKLFF. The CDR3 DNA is TGTGCCAGCAGCCGTGGGGAAACTAATGAAAAACTGTTTTTT.

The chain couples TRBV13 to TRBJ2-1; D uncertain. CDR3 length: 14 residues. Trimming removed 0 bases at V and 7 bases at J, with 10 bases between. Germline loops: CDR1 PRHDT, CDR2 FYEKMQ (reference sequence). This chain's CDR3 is CASSLGPLGNEQFF. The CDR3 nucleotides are TGTGCCAGCAGCTTAGGACCTTTGGGGAATGAGCAGTTCTTC.

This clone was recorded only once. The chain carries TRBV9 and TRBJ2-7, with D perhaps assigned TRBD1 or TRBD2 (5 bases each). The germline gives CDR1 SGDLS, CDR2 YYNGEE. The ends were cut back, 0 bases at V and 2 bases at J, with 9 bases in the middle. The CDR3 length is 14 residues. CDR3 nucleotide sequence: TGTGCCAGCAGCGTAGTCGAGGGACCCTACGAGCAGTACTTC. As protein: CASSVVEGPYEQYF.

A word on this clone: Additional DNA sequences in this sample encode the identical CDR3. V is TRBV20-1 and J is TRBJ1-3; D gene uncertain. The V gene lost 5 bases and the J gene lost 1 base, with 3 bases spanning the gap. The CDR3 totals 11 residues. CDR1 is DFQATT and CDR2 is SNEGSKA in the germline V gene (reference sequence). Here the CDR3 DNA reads TGCAGTGCTCTGTCTGGAAACACCATATATTTT. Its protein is CSALSGNTIYF.

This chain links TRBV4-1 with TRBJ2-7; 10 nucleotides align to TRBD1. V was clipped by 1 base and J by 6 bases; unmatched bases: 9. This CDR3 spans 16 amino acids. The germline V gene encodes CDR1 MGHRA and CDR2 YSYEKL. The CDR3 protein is CASSQVRDRGRSEQYF. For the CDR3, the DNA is TGCGCCAGCAGCCAAGTGCGGGACAGGGGTCGGAGCGAGCAGTACTTC.